This T cell receptor (beta chain) was captured in a study of blood T cell repertoires in COVID-19. Across the study: Some COVID-19 samples were acute and others convalescent; all came from the United States, Italy and Spain. PBMCs, B-cell-depleted T cells, or T cells provided the cDNA or gDNA that made up the material.

Per the study methods: Nucleated cell number was recorded as an estimate derived from reference gene primer amplification. Assay used: immunoSEQ multiplex PCR; TCRdb lists only in-frame clones, some missing. That table gives V, J and clone size, and the DNA gave D and trimming. Of some 210,000 clones listed, under 95% were seen once; the top ten hold roughly 1.2%. On this clone itself: This sample includes further DNA sequences coding for the same CDR3.

The specimen sequenced was peripheral blood. This TCR came from a man aged 25 to 40 with acute or convalescent COVID-19.

CDR3 nucleotides: TGCGCCAGCAGCTTGGCGAGCACAGATACGCAGTATTTT. Translating gives CASSLASTDTQYF. The chain links TRBV5-1 to TRBJ2-3, with unresolved D. Germline CDR1 SGHRS, CDR2 YFSETQ. The CDR3 is 13 residues long. V lost 0 bases and J 0 bases, leaving 2 bases between the germline ends.